Listed below are T cell receptor beta chains from one sample, sequenced in a study of blood T cell repertoires in COVID-19. Method: immunoSEQ multiplex PCR; TCRdb's copy keeps in-frame clones and lacks some. In the table there are approximately 300,000 clones, around 86% of which are singletons. Sample: peripheral blood. Source of these receptors: a middle-aged man with active or convalescent COVID-19. The CDR3 runs from the conserved cysteine through the conserved F or W. The D gene is left open where the match is weak. Not every row has a clone size; where given, it reads once, few, many or a size class.

TRBV29-1	14	TRBJ2-5	.	TRBD2	TGCAGCGTTGAAGCCGCTTGGGGAGGGGAGACCCAGTACTTC	CSVEAAWGGETQYF
TRBV24-1	16	TRBJ2-1	few	TRBD2	TGTGCCACCAGCCAAACGGGGGGGGGAACGTACAATGAGCAGTTCTTC	CATSQTGGGTYNEQFF
TRBV15	16	TRBJ2-2	.	TRBD1	TGTGCCACCAGCAGAAGGACAGGGACCAACACCGGGGAGCTGTTTTTT	CATSRRTGTNTGELFF
TRBV24-1	16	TRBJ2-1	.	TRBD2	TGTGCCACCAGTGGAATAGCGGGGGGGCCTTACAATGAGCAGTTCTTC	CATSGIAGGPYNEQFF
TRBV28	15	TRBJ2-7	.	TRBD1	TGTGCCAGCAGTCCTTCCGGGACAGGTATCCACGAGCAGTACTTC	CASSPSGTGIHEQYF
TRBV28	15	TRBJ1-1	.	.	TGTGCCAGCAGTTTAGGTGGGCGGGAGAACACTGAAGCTTTCTTT	CASSLGGRENTEAFF
TRBV28	14	TRBJ2-1	.	.	TGTGCCAGCAGCTCCCTCATGAGGGCACGGGAGCAGTTCTTC	CASSSLMRAREQFF
TRBV5-4	14	TRBJ2-5	.	.	TGTGCCAGCAGCTCGACCGGAGGGGAGGAGACCCAGTACTTC	CASSSTGGEETQYF
TRBV28	17	TRBJ2-1	.	TRBD2	TGTGCCAGCAGCTACGAGCGGGGGGAGGTTTCCTACAATGAGCAGTTCTTC	CASSYERGEVSYNEQFF
TRBV19	17	TRBJ1-4	.	TRBD1	TGTGCCAGTAGTATTTTCCTCCCCGGGACAGGGGGTGAAAAACTGTTTTTT	CASSIFLPGTGGEKLFF
TRBV7-2	14	TRBJ1-2	.	TRBD1	TGTGTCAGCAGCTCTAGACAGGGGGAAGATGGCTACACCTTC	CVSSSRQGEDGYTF
TRBV18	15	TRBJ2-2	.	TRBD1	TGTGCCAGCTCACCACCGACGGACAGGGCCGGGGAGCTGTTTTTT	CASSPPTDRAGELFF
TRBV7-8	16	TRBJ2-1	.	TRBD2	TGTGCCAGCAGCTATAATAGCGGGAGCCCGATCAATGAGCAGTTCTTC	CASSYNSGSPINEQFF